The 20 T cell receptor beta chains given below trace back to one sample, sequenced in a study of CD4 T cells in relation to SARS-CoV-2 and coronaviruses. These TCRs are of unknown antigen specificity. Unexposed donor CD4+ T cells date from about 2011-2019, before the COVID-19 pandemic. Isolation of CD4+ T cells took place after about 9 days in culture. The assay was immunoSEQ multiplex PCR, and TCRdb's table has in-frame clones only and misses some. Here the sample spans roughly 18,000 clones, over 70% being singletons. The specimen sequenced was CD4+ T cells from PBMCs, cultured in vitro. The receptors here all came from a human donor in good health.

The CDR3 DNA follows: TGTGCCAGCAGCCTACAGGGGGGGAGCACTGAAGCTTTCTTT. Translation: CASSLQGGSTEAFF. The chain carries TRBV7-3 and TRBJ1-1, with 8 nucleotides matching TRBD1. The J segment lost 4 bases and the V segment lost 5 bases, leaving 6 bases of the junction unmatched. CDR3 length equals 14 residues. CDR1 and CDR2 from the germline V gene are SGHTA and FQGTGA.

The rearrangement joins TRBV7-6 to TRBJ2-5; TRBD1 matches 7 bases. The CDR3 totals 19 residues. V was pared by 0 bases and J by 2 bases, with 15 bases of the junction left unmatched. Germline CDR1 and CDR2: SGHVS and FNYEAQ. The DNA of the CDR3 is TGTGCCAGCAGCTTAGCCGACAGGGCGCTTTTTCAGAGTCAAGAGACCCAGTACTTC. This gives the protein CASSLADRALFQSQETQYF.

This rearrangement joins TRBV28 to TRBJ2-1; D is perhaps TRBD2 (7 bases). The ends were cut back, 2 bases at V and 0 bases at J, with 20 bases in the middle. The germline gives CDR1 MDHEN, CDR2 SYDVKM. The CDR3 sequence is 19 residues long. CDR3 in amino acids: CASSLLPPLADSSYNEQFF. The CDR3 nucleotides are TGTGCCAGCAGTTTACTGCCTCCTCTAGCGGACAGCTCCTACAATGAGCAGTTCTTC.

The J gene is TRBJ2-2, the V gene TRBV2; no reliable D call. CDR3 length: 13 amino acids. V lost 5 bases and J lost 4, with 8 bases in between. Germline lookup yields CDR1 SNHLY and CDR2 FYNNEI. CDR3 amino acids: CASSSSSTGELFF. The CDR3 nucleotides read TGTGCCAGCAGTTCGTCATCCACCGGGGAGCTGTTTTTT.

The V call is TRBV14, the J call TRBJ2-7, with 12 bases that match TRBD2. The CDR3 length is 18 residues. Germline CDR1 SGHDN, CDR2 FVKESK. V lost 0 bases, J lost 4 bases, and 10 bases stayed unmatched. The CDR3 sequence: CASSQDPPSGRARYEQYF. In nucleotides, the CDR3 is TGTGCCAGCAGCCAAGATCCCCCTAGCGGGAGGGCCCGATACGAGCAGTACTTC. Looking up the rest from reference TRBV14 and TRBJ2-7 gives the full variable domain: EAGVTQFPSHSVIEKGQTVTLRCDPISGHDNLYWYRRVMGKEIKFLLHFVKESKQDESGMPNNRFLAERTGGTYSTLKVQPAELEDSGVYFCASSQDPPSGRARYEQYFGPGTRLTVT.

The chain has TRBV6-1 and TRBJ2-1, with TRBD1 identical over 8 bases. Germline values: CDR1 MNHNS, CDR2 SASEGT. The trim removed 2 bases at V and 2 bases at J, leaving 5 bases unmatched. The CDR3 covers 16 residues. This CDR3 reads CASSEWTGLPYNEQFF. The CDR3, as DNA: TGTGCCAGCAGTGAATGGACAGGGCTCCCCTACAATGAGCAGTTCTTC.

The J gene is TRBJ2-2, the V gene TRBV10-3; TRBD2 matches 10 bases. The trim removed 3 bases at V and 9 bases at J, leaving 10 bases unmatched. Germline loops: CDR1 ENHRY, CDR2 SYGVKD. The CDR3 contains 16 residues. In nucleotides, the CDR3 is TGTGCCATCAGTGACGGGCTAGCGGGAGTCTTTTGGGAGCTGTTTTTT. The encoded protein is CAISDGLAGVFWELFF.

The chain links TRBV11-2 to TRBJ1-2; D is undetermined. In germline, CDR1 is SGHAT, CDR2 FQNNGV. Trimming shortened V by 4 bases and J by 4 bases, and 19 bases separated the two germline ends. The CDR3 totals 16 residues. This chain's CDR3 is CASSSGVDPTVYGYTF. DNA for the CDR3: TGTGCCAGCAGCTCCGGCGTGGATCCCACGGTCTATGGCTACACCTTC.

The chain couples TRBV7-9 to TRBJ2-5; D is unresolved. Germline V lookup: CDR1 SEHNR, CDR2 FQNEAQ (reference sequence). The CDR3 loop spans 13 amino acids. Trimming took off 8 bases at V and 2 bases at J, with 12 bases between the two ends. CDR3 coding DNA: TGTGCCAGCTCTATGAGCAATCAAGAGACCCAGTACTTC. Translating it yields CASSMSNQETQYF.

This rearrangement joins TRBV18 to TRBJ2-1; 9 bases match TRBD2. Germline CDR1 is KGHSH and CDR2 is LQKENI. CDR3 length: 15 residues. The ends lost 4 bases at V and 4 bases at J; junction bases unmatched: 5. CDR3 nucleotide sequence: TGTGCCAGCTCACAAATAGCGGGAGCATACAATGAGCAGTTCTTC. Its translation: CASSQIAGAYNEQFF. Full variable domain (rest looked up from reference TRBV18 and TRBJ2-1): NAGVMQNPRHLVRRRGQEARLRCSPMKGHSHVYWYRQLPEEGLKFMVYLQKENIIDESGMPKERFSAEFPKEGPSILRIQQVVRGDSAAYFCASSQIAGAYNEQFFGPGTRLTVL.

The rearrangement links TRBV19 to TRBJ1-1; TRBD1 might be the D (6 bases). CDR1 LNHDA and CDR2 SQIVND come from the germline V gene (reference sequence). Trimming shortened V by 5 bases and J by 2 bases, and 18 bases separated the two germline ends. CDR3 length equals 16 residues. The chain's CDR3 is CASSYAPGRGNTEAFF. CDR3 coding DNA: TGTGCCAGTAGTTATGCCCCCGGCAGGGGAAACACTGAAGCTTTCTTT.

The rearrangement uses TRBV6-1 and TRBJ2-5, with TRBD2 matching over 11 bases. Germline lookup yields CDR1 MNHNS and CDR2 SASEGT. V was pared by 4 bases and J by 5 bases, with 6 bases of the junction left unmatched. The CDR3 contains 15 residues. The CDR3 loop is CASSVAGGPLETQYF. For the CDR3, the DNA is TGTGCCAGCAGTGTAGCGGGAGGGCCATTGGAGACCCAGTACTTC.

V is TRBV4-2 and J is TRBJ2-7; 12 nucleotides line up with TRBD2. CDR3 length equals 18 residues. CDR1 LGHNA and CDR2 YNFKEQ come from the germline V gene. V was clipped by 0 bases and J by 2 bases; unmatched bases: 8. CDR3 DNA: TGTGCCAGCAGCCAAGATCTCGGGACTAGCGGGCACGCCTACGAGCAGTACTTC. Its protein product is CASSQDLGTSGHAYEQYF.

This sequence joins TRBV5-6 and TRBJ2-1; 7 nucleotides line up with TRBD2. Germline values: CDR1 SGHDT, CDR2 YYEEEE. The J segment lost 3 bases and the V segment lost 0 bases, leaving 6 bases of the junction unmatched. This CDR3 has 16 residues. CDR3 sequence: CASSLGLAASYNEQFF. CDR3 bases: TGTGCCAGCAGCTTGGGCCTAGCGGCGAGCTACAATGAGCAGTTCTTC.

The V call is TRBV25-1, the J call TRBJ1-5; 8 nucleotides line up with TRBD1. V trimming: 5 bases; J trimming: 3 bases; junction bases outside the gene matches: 9. Per the germline V gene, CDR1 is MGHDK and CDR2 is SYGVNS. CDR3 length equals 16 residues. The CDR3 is CASSKSTGGLNQPQHF. The CDR3, as DNA: TGTGCCAGCAGTAAGTCAACAGGGGGTCTCAATCAGCCCCAGCATTTT.

This clone was counted between two and nine times. The chain employs TRBV20-1 and TRBJ1-5; possible D gene TRBD1, 6 bases. The CDR3 runs 13 residues. Germline CDR1 reads DFQATT; CDR2 reads SNEGSKA (reference sequence). V shed 3 bases and J shed 7 bases, with 13 bases lying between them. CDR3 DNA sequence: TGCAGTGCTAGTTTTGGGGGGCGACAGCCCCAGCATTTT. It translates to CSASFGGRQPQHF.

The chain is built from TRBV5-1 and TRBJ2-1; 7 nucleotides align to TRBD1. Germline assignment: CDR1 SGHRS and CDR2 YFSETQ. V gave up 0 bases and J gave up 14 bases; unmatched junction bases: 17. This CDR3 spans 16 amino acids. CDR3 DNA sequence: TGCGCCAGCAGCTTGGAGGGGGCCAGGTCGAGACCCCAGGAGTTCTTC. It translates to CASSLEGARSRPQEFF. The full variable domain, rest sourced from reference TRBV5-1 and TRBJ2-1, is KAGVTQTPRYLIKTRGQQVTLSCSPISGHRSVSWYQQTPGQGLQFLFEYFSETQRNKGNFPGRFSGRQFSNSRSEMNVSTLELGDSALYLCASSLEGARSRPQEFFGPGTRLTVL.

This chain connects TRBV19 to TRBJ2-1, with D possibly being TRBD1 (6 bases). Trimming stripped 2 bases from V and 4 bases from J, with 12 bases between. Germline V gene data show CDR1 as LNHDA and CDR2 as SQIVND (reference sequence). CDR3 length: 15 residues. In nucleotides, the CDR3 is TGTGCCAGTAGTATAAAGGGGGTGGATTACAATGAGCAGTTCTTC. Its protein is CASSIKGVDYNEQFF. The full variable domain, completed using reference TRBV19 and TRBJ2-1, is DGGITQSPKYLFRKEGQNVTLSCEQNLNHDAMYWYRQDPGQGLRLIYYSQIVNDFQKGDIAEGYSVSREKKESFPLTVTSAQKNPTAFYLCASSIKGVDYNEQFFGPGTRLTVL.

The chain carries TRBV6-5 and TRBJ2-7; 12 nucleotides align to TRBD1. Germline lookup yields CDR1 MNHEY and CDR2 SVGAGI. J lost 6 bases, V lost 8 bases, and 5 bases had no gene match. The CDR3 sequence is 13 residues long. DNA for the CDR3: TGTGCCAGCGGGGGACAGGGGGCAGGCGAGCAGTACTTC. It specifies CASGGQGAGEQYF.

In this sample, this clone turned up a few times. The chain joins TRBV6-1 to TRBJ2-5; D not resolved. The CDR3 is 12 amino acids. Trimming stripped 5 bases from V and 5 bases from J, with 9 bases between. Germline V gene lookup returns CDR1 MNHNS and CDR2 SASEGT. DNA of the CDR3: TGTGCCAGCAGTTATAGATCCGAGACCCAGTACTTC. Its translation: CASSYRSETQYF.